The clone carrying this T cell receptor beta chain was observed a handful of times. What it binds is not known. CD45RO/CCR7/CD25/CD127/CD95/CD27 sorting isolated CD4+ naive, central memory, regulatory and stem cell-like memory cells. The source of the sample is a study of beta chain features in type 1 diabetes. As for the study in general: All samples yielded over 95,000,000 examined sorted cells.

The CDR3 contains 13 residues. V dropped 5 bases and J dropped 2 bases, with 9 bases sitting between them. The V gene's germline CDR1 is MNHNS and CDR2 SASEGT. General study results and limits: Patients and controls would share equally any PCR tilt toward shorter templates. Comparison showed that naive, central memory and Treg TCRB repertoires appeared more similar among patients than among healthy donors.

Expressed TCRB transcripts were sequenced, since all the RNA that had been isolated was reverse transcribed. Here immunoSEQ multiplex PCR was the method, and the copy in TCRdb shows in-frame clones only, minus some. The sample contains more than 150,000 clones, 10% to 15% of which appear only once. The TCR originated in a woman aged 18-29 years in good health. Material for sequencing was central memory CD4+ T cells from blood. The chain employs TRBV6-1 and TRBJ1-1, with D possibly matching TRBD1 (6 bases). The CDR3 DNA reads as TGTGCCAGCAGTACAGGGTTCAACACTGAAGCTTTCTTT. This codes for CASSTGFNTEAFF.